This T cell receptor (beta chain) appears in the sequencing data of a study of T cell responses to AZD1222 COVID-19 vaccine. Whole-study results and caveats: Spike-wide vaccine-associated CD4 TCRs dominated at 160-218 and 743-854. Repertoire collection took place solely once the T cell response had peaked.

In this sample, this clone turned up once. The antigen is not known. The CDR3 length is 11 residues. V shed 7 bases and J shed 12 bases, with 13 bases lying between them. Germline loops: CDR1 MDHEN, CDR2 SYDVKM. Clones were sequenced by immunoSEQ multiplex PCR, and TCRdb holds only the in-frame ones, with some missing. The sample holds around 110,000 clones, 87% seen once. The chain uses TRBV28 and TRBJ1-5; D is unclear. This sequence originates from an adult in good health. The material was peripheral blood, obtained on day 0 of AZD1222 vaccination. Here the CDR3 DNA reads TGTGCCAGCACCTCTGTGGCCAACCAGCATTTT. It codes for CASTSVANQHF.